These T cell receptor beta chains were read from a single sample in a study of CD8 T cells in Susac syndrome. MiXCR, run by TCRdb on the immunoSEQ multiplex PCR reads, gives a single entry per CDR3 protein. The profile shows some 120,000 distinct CDR3 sequences, about 90% of them singletons. The sample taken for sequencing was CD8+ T cells from PBMCs. Receptors originate from a human donor with multiple sclerosis. Each CDR3 is given with its conserved first and last residue. A D gene is named only where the DNA matches it firmly.

TRBJ2-7	TRBV9	.	CASSPGTLPSYEQYF	TGTGCCAGCAGCCCTGGGACTCTTCCCTCCTACGAGCAGTACTTC
TRBJ1-5	TRBV30	.	CAWSVREAVGQPQHF	TGTGCCTGGAGTGTACGGGAGGCAGTAGGACAGCCCCAGCATTTT
TRBJ2-7	TRBV27	.	CASSSGYDSYEQYF	TGTGCCAGCAGTTCCGGTTATGATTCCTACGAGCAGTACTTC
TRBJ1-2	TRBV3-1	.	CASSQDWGDGYGYTF	TGTGCCAGCAGCCAAGATTGGGGGGACGGCTATGGCTACACCTTC
TRBJ2-5	TRBV27	.	CASSLVREDQETQYF	TGTGCCAGCAGTTTAGTTCGGGAAGACCAAGAGACCCAGTACTTC
TRBJ2-2	TRBV12-3/TRBV12-4	.	CASSPEFITGELFF	TGTGCCAGCAGTCCAGAATTTATCACCGGGGAGCTGTTTTTT
TRBJ2-7	TRBV19	.	CASSISGGFGSYEQYF	TGTGCCAGTAGTATAAGTGGTGGTTTCGGGAGCTACGAGCAGTACTTC
TRBJ1-5	TRBV7-9	TRBD1	CASSHVGDRGQPQHF	TGTGCCAGCAGTCACGTCGGGGACAGGGGACAGCCCCAGCATTTT
TRBJ1-4	TRBV27	.	CASRKFDGDEKLFF	TGTGCCAGCAGAAAGTTTGACGGTGATGAAAAACTGTTTTTT
TRBJ1-1	TRBV7-8	.	CASSLEDMWTEAFF	TGTGCCAGCAGCTTAGAGGATATGTGGACTGAAGCTTTCTTT
TRBJ1-2	TRBV2	TRBD1	CASSDDRGLTYGYTF	TGTGCCAGCAGTGATGACAGGGGTTTAACCTATGGCTACACCTTC
TRBJ2-4	TRBV25-1	TRBD1	CASSTPGGNIQYF	TGTGCCAGCAGCACGCCAGGGGGAAACATTCAGTACTTC